This T cell receptor beta chain came from a study of blood T cell repertoires in COVID-19 (dated by TCRdb to about 2020). General notes on the study: The collaborator samples originated in the United States, Italy and Spain and spanned the acute and convalescent phases of COVID-19. The prospective study material was composed of cDNA or gDNA derived from T cells, B-cell-depleted T cells, or PBMCs. Subjects who had been exposed to COVID-19, were actively infected with it, or had recovered from it provided the deeply sampled blood TCRbeta repertoires that made up the dataset. The repertoires were released in a freely available public database intended as a resource for research on the immune response to SARS-CoV-2. Samples came from the ongoing ImmuneRACE study (first 160 participants) plus 1,254 subjects from 6 global collaborators. Sample metadata almost always included a de-identified subject ID, COVID-19 status, age in years and sex. HLA class I and class II types, where available, came from metadata supplied by the sample provider rather than from assay-based typing. The study at large found these results: Clinical and demographic metadata were provided uncurated, with the amount varying by source and participant.

TCRbeta CDR3 regions were amplified from genomic DNA using the immunoSEQ Assay, a bias-controlled multiplex PCR. The published analysis was carried out like this. Nucleated cell counts per sample were estimated from amplification of reference gene primers within the assay. Sequence reads were collapsed and filtered to measure the absolute abundance of every unique TCRbeta CDR3 rearrangement. For each sample, productive Simpson clonality was calculated by taking the square root of Simpson's diversity index across productive rearrangements. TCRdb carries this immuneACCESS record with in-frame sequences only. Its versions omit some clonotypes, under half of them owing to an unresolved V gene in the studies checked, with the rest unexplained. V and J calls and clone size are given by that table; D and trimming were obtained from the DNA. The sample table holds roughly 380,000 clones, of which approximately 91% were seen once. The ten largest clonotypes hold approximately 1.5% of the sample.

Concerning this clone itself: The antigen it recognizes is unknown. No much larger clonotype is one base removed from it; base qualities were not supplied.

In Seattle, one collaborating source enrolled patients while the infection was active and tracked those patients longitudinally over the course of disease. Each collaborating institution followed its own protocols to collect whole blood in K2EDTA tubes. For TCRbeta analysis, collaborator samples were shipped as frozen whole blood, as isolated PBMCs, or as DNA extracted from either sample type. Via the germline V gene (reference sequence), CDR1 is SGHAT and CDR2 FQDESV. V drops 1 base and J drops 0 bases, leaving 10 bases in between. Reading from cysteine to phenylalanine, the CDR3 counts 15 amino acids. Only CDR3 DNA remains: 45 bases, in frame from the first base.

The rearrangement joined TRBV11-1 to TRBJ2-7; TRBD2 is a weak D gene call, 7 bases matching. This TCR derives from a woman aged 40 to 49 with COVID-19, enrolled during active disease. Sequencing input: peripheral blood. The base sequence is TGTGCCAGCAGCTTAGACCGGGGGGCCTCCTACGAGCAGTACTTC. Translated, this is CASSLDRGASYEQYF.